These 2 T cell receptor beta chains came from one sample sequenced in a study of T cell responses to AZD1222 COVID-19 vaccine. The repertoire was sequenced with immunoSEQ multiplex PCR; TCRdb's copy has only in-frame clones and lacks some. The sample lists 95,000 to 120,000 clones, roughly 89% occurring once. The specimen comprised peripheral blood, sampled on day 0 of MenACWY control vaccination. These receptors came from an adult in good health.

Only a few counts were recorded for this clone. V and J are TRBV5-4 and TRBJ1-1; 9 bases line up with TRBD1. V lost 3 bases, J lost 1 base, and 7 bases stayed unmatched. Germline V CDR1 and CDR2: SGHNT, YYREEE (reference sequence). CDR3 length: 16 amino acids. CDR3 nucleotide sequence: TGTGCCAGCAGCTCACGGACAGGGGCAGGGAACACTGAAGCTTTCTTT. It translates to CASSSRTGAGNTEAFF.

This chain connects TRBV6-5 to TRBJ1-4, with D possibly matching TRBD1 (5 bases). This CDR3 comprises 13 residues. Between the trimmed V and J ends, which lost 3 bases and 5 bases, there was a span of 7 bases. Germline V gives CDR1 MNHEY, CDR2 SVGAGI. The chain's CDR3 is CASSYSGNEKLFF. CDR3 sequence (DNA): TGTGCCAGCAGTTATTCAGGGAATGAAAAACTGTTTTTT.